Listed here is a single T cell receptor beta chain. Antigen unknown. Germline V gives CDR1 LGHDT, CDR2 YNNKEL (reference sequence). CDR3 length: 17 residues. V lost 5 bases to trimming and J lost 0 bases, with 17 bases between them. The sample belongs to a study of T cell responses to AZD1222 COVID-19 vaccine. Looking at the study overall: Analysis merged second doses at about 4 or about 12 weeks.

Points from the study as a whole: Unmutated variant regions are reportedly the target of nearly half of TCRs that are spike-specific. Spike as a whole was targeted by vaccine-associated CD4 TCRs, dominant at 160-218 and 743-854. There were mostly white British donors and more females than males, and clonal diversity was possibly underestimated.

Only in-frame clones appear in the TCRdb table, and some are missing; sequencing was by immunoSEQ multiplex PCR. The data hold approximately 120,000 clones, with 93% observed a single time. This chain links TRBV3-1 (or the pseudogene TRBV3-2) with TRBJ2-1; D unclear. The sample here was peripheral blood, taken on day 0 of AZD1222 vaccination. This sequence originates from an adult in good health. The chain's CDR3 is CASSVRIQDASYNEQFF. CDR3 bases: TGTGCCAGCAGCGTCAGAATCCAGGACGCCTCCTACAATGAGCAGTTCTTC.